Listed below are T cell receptor beta chains from one sample, sequenced in a study of a mutant IDH1 vaccine in newly diagnosed glioma. The method was immunoSEQ multiplex PCR; TCRdb's version includes in-frame clones alone and lacks a portion of them. The sample records approximately 66,000 clones, about 85% being singletons. No cognate antigen is known for these TCRs. The source was PBMCs, collected from a glioma patient whose treatment included an IDH1 peptide vaccine. All receptors derive from a man in his thirties or forties with glioma. Both conserved end residues are part of each CDR3. D genes are given only for firm matches. Where a row states a size, it is once, few, many or the class of an expanded clone; other rows omit it.

size | J | D | V | DNA | CDR3
once | TRBJ1-1 | - | TRBV6-6 | TGTGCCAGCAGTTATATCGAGTCCTGGGCTGAAGCTTTCTTT | CASSYIESWAEAFF
- | TRBJ1-2 | - | TRBV4-1 | TGCGCCAGCAGCCAAGGCCGGTCAACTAACTATGGCTACACCTTC | CASSQGRSTNYGYTF
- | TRBJ1-5 | - | TRBV18 | TGTGCCAGCTCACCGAGAGGGAATCAGCCCCAGCATTTT | CASSPRGNQPQHF
- | TRBJ2-2 | - | TRBV28 | TGTGCCAGCAGCCACCCTACCGACAGGCCGAACACCGGGGAGCTGTTTTTT | CASSHPTDRPNTGELFF
- | TRBJ2-3 | - | TRBV19 | TGTGCCAGTAGTTTGCTTTCAGGGGTTAGCACAGATACGCAGTATTTT | CASSLLSGVSTDTQYF
- | TRBJ2-7 | - | TRBV29-1 | TGCAGCGCCCGCAAAGGGGGGACGTACGAGCAGTACTTC | CSARKGGTYEQYF
few | TRBJ1-1 | - | TRBV6-1 | TGTGCCAGCAGTGAGGGAGTCGGTTTGAACACTGAAGCTTTCTTT | CASSEGVGLNTEAFF
- | TRBJ2-7 | - | TRBV5-5 | TGTGCCAGCAGCTTGTCTCCAGGGAACTCCTACGAGCAGTACTTC | CASSLSPGNSYEQYF
- | TRBJ1-1 | - | TRBV6-5 | TGTGCCAGCAGTCCCCGGGACACCTCTGAAGCTTTCTTT | CASSPRDTSEAFF
- | TRBJ2-5 | - | TRBV18 | TGTGCCAGCTCACCAAGGGCAGACTGGTACCAAGAGACCCAGTACTTC | CASSPRADWYQETQYF
- | TRBJ1-6 | - | TRBV4-1 | TGCGCCAGCAGCCAGGGGGGGTCTTCGGCTTCACCCCTCCACTTT | CASSQGGSSASPLHF
few | TRBJ1-4 | TRBD1 | TRBV27 | TGTGCCAGCAGTTCGGGACAGGGGTTGGTTGAAAAACTGTTTTTT | CASSSGQGLVEKLFF
- | TRBJ1-5 | - | TRBV7-8 | TGTGCCAGCACCCTAGGGGGGGCTAATAGCAATCAGCCCCAGCATTTT | CASTLGGANSNQPQHF
- | TRBJ2-3 | - | TRBV4-2 | TGTGCCAGCAGCCAAGGGGACGACACAGATACGCAGTATTTT | CASSQGDDTDTQYF
- | TRBJ1-5 | - | TRBV11-2 | TGTGCCAGCAGCTTATACGGGGGGCCCCAGCATTTT | CASSLYGGPQHF
- | TRBJ1-2 | TRBD1 | TRBV7-9 | TGTGCCAGCAGCTTAACAGGGGACTATGGCTACACCTTC | CASSLTGDYGYTF
- | TRBJ1-6 | TRBD1 | TRBV30 | TGTGCCTGGAGTACGGACAGGGCAAATTCACCCCTCCACTTT | CAWSTDRANSPLHF
- | TRBJ1-6 | - | TRBV28 | TGTGCCATCGGGACCTATAATTCACCCCTCCACTTT | CAIGTYNSPLHF
once | TRBJ2-7 | TRBD1 | TRBV5-4 | TGTGCCAGCAGCTTAGGGACAGGGGCGATCTACGAGCAGTACTTC | CASSLGTGAIYEQYF
- | TRBJ1-3 | - | TRBV7-9 | TGTGCCAGCAGCTTTAGTGGGCCGGGAAACACCATATATTTT | CASSFSGPGNTIYF
few | TRBJ1-1 | - | TRBV7-9 | TGTGCCAGCAGACAGGTGACTACTGAAGCTTTCTTT | CASRQVTTEAFF
- | TRBJ2-1 | TRBD1 | TRBV9 | TGTGCCAGCAGCTACACCGGGACAGGGGTATGGGGTGAGCAGTTCTTC | CASSYTGTGVWGEQFF
- | TRBJ2-5 | - | TRBV11-3 | TGTGCCAGCAGCCCGCGCCTGGGGGCAGGAGAGGTTGAGACCCAGTACTTC | CASSPRLGAGEVETQYF
- | TRBJ2-5 | - | TRBV5-1 | TGCGCCAGCAGCTTGGATGGGAACCAAGAGACCCAGTACTTC | CASSLDGNQETQYF
once | TRBJ2-2 | - | TRBV25-1 | TGTGCCAGCAGTGAATTCGGGGAGCTGTTTTTT | CASSEFGELFF
- | TRBJ2-7 | TRBD2 | TRBV19 | TGTGCCAGTAGATCGGGAGGGTCCTCCTACGAGCAGTACTTC | CASRSGGSSYEQYF
- | TRBJ1-2 | - | TRBV15 | TGTGCCACCAGCAGTCATCAACAGCGACATACCACCTCTGGCTATGGCTACACCTTC | CATSSHQQRHTTSGYGYTF
once | TRBJ2-3 | TRBD2 | TRBV6-1 | TGTGCCAGCAGTGCGCCACTAGCGGGGGGGGGCGGTACGCAGTATTTT | CASSAPLAGGGGTQYF
- | TRBJ2-2 | - | TRBV4-1 | TGCGCCAGCAGCCAAGGAAGGTTACTTACCACCGGGGAGCTGTTTTTT | CASSQGRLLTTGELFF
- | TRBJ2-2 | TRBD2 | TRBV2 | TGTGCCAGCAGTGAAACTAGCGGGGGAACGGCCGGGGAGCTGTTTTTT | CASSETSGGTAGELFF
- | TRBJ1-5 | - | TRBV7-8 | TGTGCCAGCTGCCTTGGGTTTTATACCGGAGATACTCATCAGCCCCAGCATTTT | CASCLGFYTGDTHQPQHF
- | TRBJ2-4 | - | TRBV29-1 | TGCAGCGTTTTACAGGGGGAGGGCGCCAAAAACATTCAGTACTTC | CSVLQGEGAKNIQYF
- | TRBJ1-1 | - | TRBV19 | TGTGCCAGTATGGGACAAAATGCGGCTGAAGCTTTCTTT | CASMGQNAAEAFF
- | TRBJ1-5 | TRBD1 | TRBV2 | TGTGCCAGCAGTCCTGGACAGGGACAAACCCAGCCCCAGCATTTT | CASSPGQGQTQPQHF
once | TRBJ1-1 | - | TRBV5-1 | TGCGCCAGCAGCTTTGGCACTGAAGCTTTCTTT | CASSFGTEAFF
- | TRBJ1-1 | - | TRBV28 | TGTGCCAGCAGTTTCTCAGGGGCGGCTTTCTTT | CASSFSGAAFF
once | TRBJ1-5 | - | TRBV28 | TGTGCCAGCAGTTTTAGGAGGGATCAGCCCCAGCATTTT | CASSFRRDQPQHF
- | TRBJ1-2 | TRBD1 | TRBV5-1 | TGCGCCAGCAGCCCGCCGACAGGGGACGGCTACACCTTC | CASSPPTGDGYTF
- | TRBJ1-4 | TRBD1 | TRBV5-4 | TGTGCCAGCAGCTCTTTGGCAGGGGGAGATGAAAAACTGTTTTTT | CASSSLAGGDEKLFF
- | TRBJ1-2 | TRBD1 | TRBV7-9 | TGTGCCAGCAGCCCTGACAGGGCAAGCGGCTACACCTTC | CASSPDRASGYTF
- | TRBJ2-3 | TRBD2 | TRBV13 | TGTGCCAGCAGCACCCAGCGGGGGGCTAGCACAGATACGCAGTATTTT | CASSTQRGASTDTQYF
- | TRBJ2-3 | - | TRBV27 | TGTGCCAGCAGTTTAGAGGGAACGACAGATACGCAGTATTTT | CASSLEGTTDTQYF
- | TRBJ1-1 | - | TRBV27 | TGTGCCAGCAGTTTATCGGAGGTTTTCGCTGAAGCTTTCTTT | CASSLSEVFAEAFF
few | TRBJ2-2 | - | TRBV9 | TGTGCCAGCAGCCTCAGGACGCAAGAGAACACCGGGGAGCTGTTTTTT | CASSLRTQENTGELFF
- | TRBJ2-1 | TRBD2 | TRBV5-5 | TGTGCCAGCAGCGCGACTAGCGGGGGGTCGAAAGAGTTCTTC | CASSATSGGSKEFF
- | TRBJ1-2 | TRBD1 | TRBV6-5 | TGTGCCAGCAGTTACCTTGGGAGGGGACAGCCATTCTCCTTC | CASSYLGRGQPFSF
- | TRBJ1-1 | TRBD1 | TRBV6-5 | TGTGCCAGCAGTTACGGAGGGACAGGAAACATTGAAGCTTTCTTT | CASSYGGTGNIEAFF
- | TRBJ2-5 | TRBD1 | TRBV29-1 | TGCGGCCTCGCTCCGGGACAGGGGGATATTGAGTACTTC | CGLAPGQGDIEYF
- | TRBJ2-7 | TRBD1 | TRBV11-2 | TGTGCCAGCAGCTCGAAACCCGGGACAGGGTATTCCTTC | CASSSKPGTGYSF
few | TRBJ2-7 | TRBD1 | TRBV19 | TGTGCCAGTAGTATGCGGACAGGGCGCTCCGAGCAGTACTTC | CASSMRTGRSEQYF